This TCR beta chain is drawn from a study of shared clonotypes between healthy human individuals. Method: immunoSEQ multiplex PCR; TCRdb's copy keeps in-frame clones and lacks some. The table shows 2.5 million or so clones, with 90% to 95% occurring only once. Germline V gene sequence: CDR1 LGHNA, CDR2 YNFKEQ. V lost 0 bases, J lost 0 bases, and 9 bases lay in between. The CDR3 extends over 16 amino acids. J is TRBJ2-1 and V is TRBV4-2, with D maybe TRBD2 (5 bases). Sequencing was carried out using naive CD4+ T cells sorted from blood. The subset: CD45RA+ positively selected. This clonotype was sampled from a man aged 18-30 years in good health. CDR3 sequence reads: CASSQDGTSSYNEQFF. CDR3 nucleotide sequence: TGTGCCAGCAGCCAAGACGGTACTAGCTCCTACAATGAGCAGTTCTTC.